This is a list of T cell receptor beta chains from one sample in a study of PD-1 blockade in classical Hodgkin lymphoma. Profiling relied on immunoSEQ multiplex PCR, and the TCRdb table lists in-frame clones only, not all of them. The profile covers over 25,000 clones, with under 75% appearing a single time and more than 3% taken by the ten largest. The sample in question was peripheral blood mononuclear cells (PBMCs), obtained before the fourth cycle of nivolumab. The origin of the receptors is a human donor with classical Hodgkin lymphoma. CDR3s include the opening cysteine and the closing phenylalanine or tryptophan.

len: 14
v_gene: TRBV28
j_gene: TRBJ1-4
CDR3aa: CASSLVGTNEKLFF

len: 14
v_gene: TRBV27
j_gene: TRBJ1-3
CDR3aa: CASSLQGLGNTIYF

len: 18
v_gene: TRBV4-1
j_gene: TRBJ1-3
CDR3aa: CASSQGLLRRTSGNTIYF

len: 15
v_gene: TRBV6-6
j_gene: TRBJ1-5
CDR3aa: CASREQGIGNQPQHF

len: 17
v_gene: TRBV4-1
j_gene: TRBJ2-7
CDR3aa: CASSQAATLAGDYEQYF

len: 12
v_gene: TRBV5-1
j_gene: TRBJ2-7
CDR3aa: CASSQSRGEQHF

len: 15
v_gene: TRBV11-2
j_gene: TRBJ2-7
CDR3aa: CASSLGSGGGYEQYF

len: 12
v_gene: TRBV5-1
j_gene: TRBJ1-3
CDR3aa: CASSLNGNTIYF

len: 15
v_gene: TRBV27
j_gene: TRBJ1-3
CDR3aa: CASSPSGTVGNTIYF

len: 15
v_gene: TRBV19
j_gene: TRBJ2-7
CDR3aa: CASSIAQGDSYEQYF

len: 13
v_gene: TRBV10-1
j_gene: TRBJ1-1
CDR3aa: CASRPGLHTEAFF

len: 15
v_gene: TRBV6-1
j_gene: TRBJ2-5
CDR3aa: CASSTYPGGEETQYF

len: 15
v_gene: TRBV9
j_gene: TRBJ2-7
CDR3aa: CASSMSARSSYEQYF

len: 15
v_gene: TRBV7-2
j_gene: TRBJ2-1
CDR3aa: CASSLVQGAGTEQFF

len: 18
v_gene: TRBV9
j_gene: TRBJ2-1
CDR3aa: CASSVASGQGNSYNEQFF

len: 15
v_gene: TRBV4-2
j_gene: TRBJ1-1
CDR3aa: CASSLGSGRDTEAFF

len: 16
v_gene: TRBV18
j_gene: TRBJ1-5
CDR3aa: CASSPDTGRFLNPQHF

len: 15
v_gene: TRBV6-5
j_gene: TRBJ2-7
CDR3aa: CASSYGQGRGYEQYF

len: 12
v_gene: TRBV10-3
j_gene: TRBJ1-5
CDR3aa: CASGTDNQPQHF

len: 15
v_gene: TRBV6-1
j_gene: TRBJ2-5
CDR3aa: CASGLLFWRQETQYF

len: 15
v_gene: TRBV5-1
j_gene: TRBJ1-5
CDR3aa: CASSFNGRSNQPQHF

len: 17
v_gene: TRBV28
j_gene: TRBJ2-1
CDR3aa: CASSSWDSGSSHNEQFF

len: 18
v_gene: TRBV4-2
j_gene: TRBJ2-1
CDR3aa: CASSQDEEGLAGVYEQFF

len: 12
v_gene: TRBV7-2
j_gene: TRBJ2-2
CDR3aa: CASSFATGELFF

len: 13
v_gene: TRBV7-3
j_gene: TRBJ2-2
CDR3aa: CASSLTATGELFF

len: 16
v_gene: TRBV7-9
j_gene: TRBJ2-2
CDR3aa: CASSPPGTGKIGELFF

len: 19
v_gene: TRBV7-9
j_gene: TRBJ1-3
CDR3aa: CASSLSPLKVRGYGNTIYF

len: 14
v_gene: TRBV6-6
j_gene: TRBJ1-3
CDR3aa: CASSSPPAGNTIYF

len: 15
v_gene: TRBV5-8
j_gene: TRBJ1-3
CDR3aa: CASTWDGGVGNTIYF

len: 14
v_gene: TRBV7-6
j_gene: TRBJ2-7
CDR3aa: CASSLTGGRNEQYF

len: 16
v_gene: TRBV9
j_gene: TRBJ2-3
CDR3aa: CASSVVAGGNTDTQYF

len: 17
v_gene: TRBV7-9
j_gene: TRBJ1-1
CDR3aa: CASSHWGQSQRETEAFF

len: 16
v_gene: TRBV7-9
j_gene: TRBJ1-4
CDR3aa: CASSFGQGASGEKLFF

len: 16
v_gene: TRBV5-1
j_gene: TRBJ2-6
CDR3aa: CASSSARPSGANVLTF

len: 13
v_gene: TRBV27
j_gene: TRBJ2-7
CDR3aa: CASTGTGYYEQYF

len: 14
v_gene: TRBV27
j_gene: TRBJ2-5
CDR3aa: CASSADRSEWAQYF

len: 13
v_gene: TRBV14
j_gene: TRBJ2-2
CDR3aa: CASSPFRTGELFF

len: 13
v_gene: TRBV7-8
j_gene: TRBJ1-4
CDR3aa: CASSRRGPEKLFF

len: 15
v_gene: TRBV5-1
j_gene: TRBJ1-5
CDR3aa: CASSLGQNSNQPQHF

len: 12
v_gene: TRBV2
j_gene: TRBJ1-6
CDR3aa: CDQGRRNSPLHF

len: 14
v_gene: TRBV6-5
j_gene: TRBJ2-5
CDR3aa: CASSRGFYQETQYF

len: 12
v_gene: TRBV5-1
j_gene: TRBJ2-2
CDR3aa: CASTKNTGELFF

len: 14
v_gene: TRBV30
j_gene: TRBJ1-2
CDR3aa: CAWGAARQGYGYTF

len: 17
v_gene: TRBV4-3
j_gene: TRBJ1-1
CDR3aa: CASSQDRIRGGNTEAFF

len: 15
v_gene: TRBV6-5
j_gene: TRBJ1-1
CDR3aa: CASSSLQGAGAEAFF

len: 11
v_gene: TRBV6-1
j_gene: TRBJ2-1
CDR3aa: CASSGMNEQFF

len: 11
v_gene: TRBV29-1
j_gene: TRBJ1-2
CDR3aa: CTTQENYGYTF

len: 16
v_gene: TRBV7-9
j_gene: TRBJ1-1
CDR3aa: CASSSIPDGGNTEAFF

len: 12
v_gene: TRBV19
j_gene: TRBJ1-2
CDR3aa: CASSPHGASYTF

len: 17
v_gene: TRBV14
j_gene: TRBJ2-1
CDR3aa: CASSLGLSGSYYNEQFF

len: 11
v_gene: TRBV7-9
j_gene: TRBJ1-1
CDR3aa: CASSLSGGAFF

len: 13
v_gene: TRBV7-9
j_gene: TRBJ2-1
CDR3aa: CASSQGTYNEQFF

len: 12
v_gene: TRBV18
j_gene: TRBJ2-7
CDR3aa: CASSSTRQGQYF